The rows below give T cell receptor beta chains drawn from one sample of a study of T cell clones after liver transplantation. Repertoires were generated with immunoSEQ multiplex PCR, while TCRdb's copy carries only in-frame clones and drops some. The table includes 50,000 to 55,000 clones, 55% to 85% detected once. The material was CD4+ T cells from blood, obtained 52 to 60 months after liver transplant. These receptors were obtained from a human patient who received a liver transplant. Some T cells may possibly be graft donor cells. The CDR3 runs from the conserved cysteine through the conserved F or W. The D gene is left open where the match is weak. Clone sizes are given selectively: once, few, many, or a class where the clone is expanded.

>TRBV6-1|TRBD1|-|TRBJ1-1
CASSGVDRGRLTEAFF
TGTGCCAGCAGTGGAGTCGACAGGGGGCGTCTCACTGAAGCTTTCTTT
>TRBV2|-|-|TRBJ1-1
CASRGPTNTEAFF
TGTGCCAGCAGAGGACCTACGAACACTGAAGCTTTCTTT
>TRBV14|-|few|TRBJ1-3
CASSQDRGGRNTIYF
TGTGCCAGCAGCCAAGATCGCGGGGGTCGAAACACCATATATTTT
>TRBV30|TRBD1|-|TRBJ1-4
CAWSPDGQGGEKLFF
TGTGCCTGGAGTCCCGACGGACAGGGAGGGGAAAAACTGTTTTTT
>TRBV5-1|-|-|TRBJ2-3
CASGQWSFTDTQYF
TGCGCCAGCGGACAGTGGAGCTTCACAGATACGCAGTATTTT
>TRBV19|-|-|TRBJ2-7
CASCFGPRGSCEQYF
TGTGCCAGTTGTTTTGGTCCCAGGGGTTCGTGTGAGCAGTACTTC
>TRBV5-1|-|-|TRBJ2-7
CASSLEGQKGGEQYF
TGCGCCAGCAGCTTGGAGGGACAGAAGGGAGGCGAGCAGTACTTC
>TRBV14|-|-|TRBJ1-3
CASSQYERRNTIYF
TGTGCCAGCAGCCAATACGAAAGGCGAAACACCATATATTTT
>TRBV7-3|TRBD2|-|TRBJ2-5
CASSLGASGGQETQYF
TGTGCCAGCAGCTTAGGGGCTAGCGGGGGCCAAGAGACCCAGTACTTC
>TRBV6-4|TRBD2|-|TRBJ2-3
CASSPALAGGLDTQYF
TGTGCCAGCTCACCAGCTTTAGCGGGGGGGCTCGATACGCAGTATTTT
>TRBV6-5|TRBD2|-|TRBJ2-7
CASSSSIAGHEQYF
TGTGCCAGCAGTTCGAGCATAGCGGGCCACGAGCAGTACTTC
>TRBV14|TRBD1|-|TRBJ2-5
CASSQDEDRWETQYF
TGTGCCAGCAGCCAAGATGAGGACAGGTGGGAGACCCAGTACTTC
>TRBV11-1|-|-|TRBJ1-1
CASSFDRNTEAFF
TGTGCCAGCAGCTTCGACAGGAACACTGAAGCTTTCTTT
>TRBV6-5|TRBD1|-|TRBJ1-2
CASSPIGQGGGYTF
TGTGCCAGCAGTCCTATCGGACAGGGGGGAGGCTACACCTTC
>TRBV5-6|-|-|TRBJ2-7
CASSPGPSSSVQYF
TGTGCCAGCAGCCCGGGCCCTTCGTCGAGTGTGCAGTACTTC
>TRBV19|TRBD2|-|TRBJ2-1
CASSPRWGAGGNEQFF
TGTGCCAGTAGCCCCCGTTGGGGAGCGGGGGGGAATGAGCAGTTCTTC
>TRBV7-2|TRBD2|-|TRBJ2-3
CASSPWTSGTDTQYF
TGTGCCAGCAGCCCCTGGACTAGCGGCACAGATACGCAGTATTTT
>TRBV6-5|TRBD1|-|TRBJ1-4
CASRPGRGVEKLFF
TGTGCCAGCAGGCCGGGCAGGGGGGTTGAAAAACTGTTTTTT
>TRBV6-1|-|-|TRBJ1-6
CASSSYNSPLHF
TGTGCCAGCAGTTCTTATAATTCACCCCTCCACTTT
>TRBV2|TRBD1|few|TRBJ2-2
CASRGQGNTGELFF
TGTGCCAGCAGGGGACAGGGGAACACCGGGGAGCTGTTTTTT
>TRBV11-2|-|medium-sized|TRBJ2-1
CASSVMAGSYNEQFF
TGTGCCAGCAGCGTGATGGCAGGTTCCTACAATGAGCAGTTCTTC
>TRBV4-1|-|-|TRBJ2-3
CASSLAPGASTDTQYF
TGCGCCAGCAGCCTCGCCCCCGGGGCTAGCACAGATACGCAGTATTTT
>TRBV7-9|-|once|TRBJ2-2
CASSEGRSMGELFF
TGTGCCAGCAGCGAGGGACGGAGCATGGGGGAGCTGTTTTTT
>TRBV28|-|few|TRBJ1-2
CASNPHDARALNYTF
TGTGCCAGCAACCCACATGACGCTCGAGCCCTAAACTACACCTTC
>TRBV6-1|-|-|TRBJ1-5
CASRQANQPQHF
TGTGCCAGCCGCCAAGCCAACCAGCCCCAGCATTTT
>TRBV10-2|-|few|TRBJ2-7
CASSDPRRGRPQYF
TGCGCCAGCAGTGATCCCCGCAGGGGGAGGCCGCAGTACTTC
>TRBV7-9|-|-|TRBJ2-1
CASSLQLAVF
TGTGCCAGCAGCTTACAGTTAGCTGTCTTC
>TRBV10-3|-|once|TRBJ1-2
CAISDSGRLSYGYTF
TGTGCCATCAGTGATAGTGGCCGCCTCTCCTATGGCTACACCTTC
>TRBV28|-|-|TRBJ1-5
CASTKAGYHQPQHF
TGTGCCAGCACCAAGGCCGGGTATCATCAGCCCCAGCATTTT
>TRBV28|-|few|TRBJ1-5
CASTQDRQPQHF
TGTGCCAGCACACAGGATCGCCAGCCCCAGCATTTT
>TRBV9|-|-|TRBJ2-2
CASSVEYGLVGSTGELFF
TGTGCCAGCAGCGTAGAATACGGGCTGGTAGGGAGCACCGGGGAGCTGTTTTTT
>TRBV19|-|few|TRBJ2-5
CASSDRTTVRETQYF
TGTGCCAGTAGCGACCGAACAACGGTCCGGGAGACCCAGTACTTC
>TRBV2|-|-|TRBJ1-3
CATMRGRSSGNTIYF
TGTGCCACCATGCGGGGGCGAAGCTCTGGAAACACCATATATTTT
>TRBV11-1|-|once|TRBJ2-7
CASSRATKEYGVYYEQYF
TGTGCCAGCAGCAGGGCAACGAAGGAGTACGGGGTTTACTACGAGCAGTACTTC
>TRBV18|-|-|TRBJ1-1
CASSSGPSAMNTEAFF
TGTGCCAGCTCATCAGGACCTTCAGCGATGAACACTGAAGCTTTCTTT
>TRBV11-3|-|medium-sized|TRBJ2-2
CASSPHTGELFF
TGTGCCAGCAGCCCCCACACCGGGGAGCTGTTTTTT
>TRBV19|TRBD2|-|TRBJ2-1
CASSIGSGGSGYNEQFF
TGTGCCAGTAGTATCGGTAGCGGGGGGTCCGGATACAATGAGCAGTTCTTC
>TRBV11-2|TRBD1|-|TRBJ1-3
CASSADRVGPGNTIYF
TGTGCCAGCAGCGCCGACAGGGTAGGCCCTGGAAACACCATATATTTT
>TRBV7-2|-|-|TRBJ1-2
CASSSNPGQPYGYTF
TGTGCCAGCAGCTCTAACCCAGGACAGCCCTATGGCTACACCTTC
>TRBV6-1|-|once|TRBJ1-5
CASTNRQNSNQPQHF
TGTGCCAGCACAAATCGACAGAATAGCAATCAGCCCCAGCATTTT
>TRBV28|-|-|TRBJ2-4
CASSSQGPKNIQYF
TGTGCCAGCAGTTCCCAGGGACCCAAAAACATTCAGTACTTC
>TRBV19|-|few|TRBJ1-5
CASSMTGEQPQHF
TGTGCCAGTAGTATGACAGGAGAACAGCCCCAGCATTTT
>TRBV11-1|-|-|TRBJ2-7
CASSLGMSSPFYEQYF
TGTGCCAGCAGCTTGGGAATGAGTAGCCCTTTTTACGAGCAGTACTTC
>TRBV18|-|-|TRBJ1-5
CASSPTGARNQPQHF
TGTGCCAGCTCACCAACGGGGGCGAGGAATCAGCCCCAGCATTTT